This entry lists 2 T cell receptor beta chains sequenced from one sample in a study of T cells in Graves' hyperthyroidism and ophthalmopathy. The CDR3 regions of TCR beta were amplified from RNA transcripts. Primed by the HTBI set, a first-round RT-PCR was run on the TCR CDR3. TCRdb redid the calling of the multiplex PCR reads with MiXCR, one entry per CDR3 protein. Of roughly 400,000 distinct CDR3 sequences listed, 11% to 15% were seen once; the top ten hold around 30%. Sequencing input: blood. The receptors were sampled from a man aged 50 to 60 with Graves' ophthalmopathy.

This clonotype was seen a handful of times. V and J are TRBV20-1 and TRBJ2-7; 7 positions agree with TRBD2. Germline loops: CDR1 DFQATT, CDR2 SNEGSKA (reference sequence). The CDR3 has 14 amino acids. Trimming removed 3 bases from V and 2 bases from J; junction bases left unmatched: 7. In DNA form, the CDR3 reads TGCAGTGCTAGTCTACCGGGAGGCCCCTACGAGCAGTACTTC. This codes for CSASLPGGPYEQYF.

This clonotype was found many times. The genes are TRBV2 and TRBJ2-1, with 7 bases that match TRBD1. There are 14 residues in the CDR3. V trimming: 1 base; J trimming: 8 bases; junction bases outside the gene matches: 5. Germline lookup yields CDR1 SNHLY and CDR2 FYNNEI. CDR3 amino acids: CASSEGLGGDEQFF. The DNA of the CDR3 is TGTGCCAGCAGTGAAGGATTAGGGGGCGATGAGCAGTTCTTC.